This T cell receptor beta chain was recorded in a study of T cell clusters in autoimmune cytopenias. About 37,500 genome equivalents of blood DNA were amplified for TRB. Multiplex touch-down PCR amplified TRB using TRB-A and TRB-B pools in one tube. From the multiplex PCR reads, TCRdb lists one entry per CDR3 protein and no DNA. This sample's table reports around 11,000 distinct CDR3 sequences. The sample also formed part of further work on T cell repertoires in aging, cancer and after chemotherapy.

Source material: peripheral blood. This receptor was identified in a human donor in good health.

The chain's CDR3 is CASSPLPGQGFGGNTIYF. J is TRBJ1-3 and V is TRBV19; TCRdb selects TRBD1, and the lack of DNA leaves this call unchecked. The CDR3 has 18 amino acids. Germline CDR1 reads LNHDA; CDR2 reads SQIVND (reference sequence).